Included here is one T cell receptor (beta chain) sequence, with context. This sample was included in a study of blood T cell repertoires in COVID-19. The CDR3 is 15 amino acids. CDR1 DFQATT and CDR2 SNEGSKA come from the germline V gene (reference sequence). Trimming left V 3 bases short and J 6 bases short, with 18 bases between. TCRdb's copy holds only in-frame clones and misses some; the assay was immunoSEQ multiplex PCR. In the table there are about 170,000 clones, 70% to 90% of which are singletons. The sample comprised PBMCs or T cells enriched from blood (not recorded which). This sequence joins TRBV20-1 and TRBJ2-1; either TRBD1 or TRBD2 may fit D (6 bases each). The TCR comes from a woman aged 45-59 years who had recovered from COVID-19. The CDR3 reads CSASGGLSVFNEQFF. CDR3 sequence (DNA): TGCAGTGCTAGTGGGGGGCTCTCGGTATTCAATGAGCAGTTCTTC.